The clone carrying this T cell receptor (beta chain) has a handful of counts. Antigen: not known. The data were obtained in a study of identical twins. Study outcomes and limitations: Surplus twin overlap in beta out-of-frame sequences was less pronounced.

Trimming took 0 bases from V and 2 from J, leaving 15 bases between them. Germline CDR1 and CDR2: SGDLS and YYNGEE. The CDR3 has 16 residues. With template switching, a universal primer site was added, and the cDNA carried unique molecular identifiers. TCRdb processed the 5' RACE reads anew with MiXCR; each CDR3 protein has one entry. The sample records 450,000 or so distinct CDR3 sequences, approximately 15% being singletons. The sample was also reused in another study, on yellow fever vaccine responses in identical twins. That report notes: Reports say the vaccine T cell response in twins looked partly convergent and partly personalized.

This clonotype was obtained from a woman under 30 in good health. Sequenced material: CD4+ T cells sorted from blood. This chain connects TRBV9 to TRBJ2-7; no firm D call. The DNA for the CDR3 is TGTGCCAGCAGCGTAGCTGCCGGGCGTTCAGCCTACGAGCAGTACTTC. Protein: CASSVAAGRSAYEQYF.